The present T cell receptor beta chain was sequenced within a study of blood T cell repertoires in COVID-19. Across the whole study: Collection of acute and convalescent COVID-19 samples took place in the United States, Italy and Spain. The cDNA or gDNA used as material had been derived from T cells, B-cell-depleted T cells, or PBMCs.

Source study methods: Reference gene primer amplification yielded estimated nucleated cell counts. Here immunoSEQ multiplex PCR was the method, and the copy in TCRdb shows in-frame clones only, minus some. V, J and clone size reflect that table, while D and trimming were determined from the DNA. Among some 350,000 clones, almost 90% were seen once, and the ten largest hold about 7%. V was clipped by 3 bases and J by 3 bases; unmatched bases: 5. The CDR3 is 15 residues long. The germline V gene has CDR1 KGHSH and CDR2 LQKENI. Sequenced input: peripheral blood. This sequence was found in a young man with active or convalescent COVID-19. This sequence joins TRBV18 and TRBJ1-5, with TRBD1 matching over 7 bases. The chain's CDR3 is CASSPQGDPNQPQHF. The CDR3 bases are TGTGCCAGCTCACCCCAGGGGGACCCCAATCAGCCCCAGCATTTT.